The T cell receptor beta chain described here comes from a study of cytomegalovirus exposure and HLA in healthy donors. The method was immunoSEQ multiplex PCR; TCRdb's version includes in-frame clones alone and lacks a portion of them. The sample yields 100,000 to 150,000 clones, about 96% seen once. The CDR3 runs to 13 residues. Germline V gene data show CDR1 as MNHEY and CDR2 as SVGAGI. With 6 bases clipped from V and 7 bases from J, the junction kept 7 bases outside the gene matches. Material for sequencing was PBMCs. The rearrangement links TRBV6-5 to TRBJ2-7; 9 bases fit TRBD1. The clonotype was recovered from a man between 18 and 29 years old in good health and CMV-seronegative. The CDR3 DNA reads TGTGCCAGCAGGGGACAGGGTTATTGGGAGCAGTACTTC. This gives the protein CASRGQGYWEQYF.